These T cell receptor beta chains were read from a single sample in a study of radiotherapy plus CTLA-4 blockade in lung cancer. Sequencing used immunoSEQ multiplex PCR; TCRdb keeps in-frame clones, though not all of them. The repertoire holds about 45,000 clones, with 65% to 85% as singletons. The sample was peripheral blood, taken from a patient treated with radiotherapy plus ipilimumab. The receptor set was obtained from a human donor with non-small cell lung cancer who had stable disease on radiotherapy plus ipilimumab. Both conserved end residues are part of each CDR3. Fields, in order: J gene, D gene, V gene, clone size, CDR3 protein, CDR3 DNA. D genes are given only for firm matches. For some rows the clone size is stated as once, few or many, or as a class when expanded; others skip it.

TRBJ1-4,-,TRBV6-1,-,CASSGLYGKEKLFF,TGTGCCAGCAGTGGACTTTATGGAAAAGAAAAACTGTTTTTT
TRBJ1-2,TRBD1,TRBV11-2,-,CASSLGTGEGGDGYTF,TGTGCCAGCAGCTTAGGGACAGGGGAAGGTGGGGATGGCTACACCTTC
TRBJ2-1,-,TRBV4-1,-,CASSQDYTSSYNEQFF,TGCGCCAGCAGCCAAGATTACACGAGCTCCTACAATGAGCAGTTCTTC
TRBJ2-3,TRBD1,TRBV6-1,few,CASRRDRAPDTQYF,TGTGCCAGCAGGCGGGACAGGGCCCCAGATACGCAGTATTTT
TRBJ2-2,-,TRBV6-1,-,CASSADPTGFVGTGELFF,TGTGCCAGCAGTGCCGACCCCACAGGGTTCGTCGGCACCGGGGAGCTGTTTTTT
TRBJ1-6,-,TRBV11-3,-,CASSLSPARVNSPLHF,TGTGCCAGCAGCTTAAGCCCCGCACGAGTTAATTCACCCCTCCACTTT
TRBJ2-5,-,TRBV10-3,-,CAISESILRTDETQYF,TGTGCCATCAGTGAGTCGATCTTGAGGACGGATGAGACCCAGTACTTC
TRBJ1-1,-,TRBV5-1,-,CASTEGQNTEAFF,TGCGCCAGCACCGAGGGACAGAACACTGAAGCTTTCTTT
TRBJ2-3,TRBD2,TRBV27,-,CASSFRTSGAPSTDTQYF,TGTGCCAGCAGTTTTAGGACTAGCGGGGCCCCTAGCACAGATACGCAGTATTTT
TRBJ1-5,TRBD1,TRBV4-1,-,CASSQGATGYVHQPQHF,TGCGCCAGCAGCCAAGGAGCGACAGGGTACGTTCATCAGCCCCAGCATTTT
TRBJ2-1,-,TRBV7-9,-,CASSLAPRDHRMGHNEQFF,TGTGCCAGCAGCTTGGCGCCCCGGGACCATAGGATGGGCCACAATGAGCAGTTCTTC
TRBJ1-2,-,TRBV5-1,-,CASSPWTDLYGYTF,TGCGCCAGCAGCCCCTGGACGGACCTATATGGCTACACCTTC
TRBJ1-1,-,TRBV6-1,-,CASSERALNTEAFF,TGTGCCAGCAGTGAAAGGGCCCTGAACACTGAAGCTTTCTTT
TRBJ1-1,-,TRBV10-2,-,CASRRDPTNTEAFF,TGCGCCAGCAGAAGAGACCCTACTAACACTGAAGCTTTCTTT
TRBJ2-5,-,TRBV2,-,CASTLGVSWAETQYF,TGTGCCAGCACCTTAGGGGTTAGTTGGGCGGAGACCCAGTACTTC
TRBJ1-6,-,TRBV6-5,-,CASSYVPNSPLHF,TGTGCCAGCAGTTACGTCCCCAATTCACCCCTCCACTTT
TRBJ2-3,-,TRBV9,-,CASSVGGGEADTQYF,TGTGCCAGCAGCGTAGGAGGCGGGGAGGCAGATACGCAGTATTTT
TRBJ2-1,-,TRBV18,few,CASSPGLGDNEQFF,TGTGCCAGCTCACCAGGGCTCGGGGACAATGAGCAGTTCTTC
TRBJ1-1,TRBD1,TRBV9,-,CASSVTGQGARNTEAFF,TGTGCCAGCAGCGTAACCGGACAGGGGGCCCGGAACACTGAAGCTTTCTTT
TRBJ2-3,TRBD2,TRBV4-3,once,CASSQEWRGSLGDTQYF,TGCGCCAGCAGCCAAGAGTGGCGGGGGTCTCTGGGGGATACGCAGTATTTT
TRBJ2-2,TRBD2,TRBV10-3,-,CAIGLQRGTNTGELFF,TGTGCCATCGGGTTGCAGCGGGGGACGAACACCGGGGAGCTGTTTTTT
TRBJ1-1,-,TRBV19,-,CASKERVGTEAFF,TGTGCCAGTAAGGAGAGGGTAGGAACTGAAGCTTTCTTT
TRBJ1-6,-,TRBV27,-,CASSLRILGVENSPLHF,TGTGCCAGCAGTTTAAGGATTTTGGGGGTTGAGAATTCACCCCTCCACTTT
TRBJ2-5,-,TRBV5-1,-,CASSLTQAWETQYF,TGCGCCAGCAGCTTGACCCAGGCCTGGGAGACCCAGTACTTC
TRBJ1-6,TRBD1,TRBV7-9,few,CASSVGTGQSSYNSPLHF,TGTGCCAGCAGCGTGGGGACAGGGCAAAGCTCCTATAATTCACCCCTCCACTTT
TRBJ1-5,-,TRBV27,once,CASSFSRDQPQHF,TGTGCCAGCAGTTTTTCAAGGGATCAGCCCCAGCATTTT
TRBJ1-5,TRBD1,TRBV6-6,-,CASSYKGQGNQPQHF,TGTGCCAGCAGTTACAAGGGACAGGGGAATCAGCCCCAGCATTTT
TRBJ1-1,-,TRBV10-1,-,CASSEPRTVPLNTEAFF,TGCGCCAGCAGTGAGCCGAGGACCGTTCCCTTGAACACTGAAGCTTTCTTT
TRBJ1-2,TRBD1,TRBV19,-,CASSLRDRGRSTF,TGTGCCAGTAGTCTCAGGGACAGGGGGCGAAGCACCTTC
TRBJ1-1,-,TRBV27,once,CASSPYGGLNTEAFF,TGTGCCAGCAGTCCCTACGGGGGACTGAACACTGAAGCTTTCTTT
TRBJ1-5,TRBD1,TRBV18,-,CASSPIRTGSNQPQHF,TGTGCCAGCTCACCAATCAGGACAGGGTCGAATCAGCCCCAGCATTTT
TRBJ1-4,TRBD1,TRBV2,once,CASRDRDEKLFF,TGTGCCAGCAGGGACAGGGATGAAAAACTGTTTTTT
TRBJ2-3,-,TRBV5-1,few,CASSLAYQGGASDTQYF,TGCGCCAGCAGCTTGGCCTACCAGGGGGGGGCGTCAGATACGCAGTATTTT
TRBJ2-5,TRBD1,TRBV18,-,CASSPSTTGAETQYF,TGTGCCAGCTCACCTTCGACTACAGGGGCAGAGACCCAGTACTTC
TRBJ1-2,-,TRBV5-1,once,CASSPSGSGYGYTF,TGCGCCAGCAGCCCGAGTGGCAGTGGTTATGGCTACACCTTC
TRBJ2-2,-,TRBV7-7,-,CASSESRTGRSTGELFF,TGTGCCAGCAGCGAAAGCAGGACTGGCCGGAGTACCGGGGAGCTGTTTTTT
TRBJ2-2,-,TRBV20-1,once,CSALYTGELFF,TGCAGTGCTTTATACACCGGGGAGCTGTTTTTT
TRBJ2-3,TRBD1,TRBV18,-,CASSPLQGVDTQYF,TGTGCCAGCTCACCACTCCAGGGGGTGGATACGCAGTATTTT
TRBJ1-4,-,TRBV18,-,CASSPRSGATNEKLFF,TGTGCCAGCTCACCCCGGAGCGGAGCAACTAATGAAAAACTGTTTTTT
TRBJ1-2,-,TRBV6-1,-,CASSEKLSGGGGYTF,TGTGCCAGCAGTGAAAAACTGTCGGGGGGAGGTGGCTACACCTTC
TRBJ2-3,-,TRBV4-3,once,CASSQDGRDTQYF,TGCGCCAGCAGCCAAGATGGGCGGGATACGCAGTATTTT
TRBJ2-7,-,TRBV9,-,CASSVTSGVSYEQYF,TGTGCCAGCAGCGTAACCTCAGGGGTTAGTTACGAGCAGTACTTC
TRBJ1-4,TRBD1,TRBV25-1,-,CASSRGTGGGKLFF,TGTGCCAGCAGTCGAGGGACAGGGGGGGGAAAACTGTTTTTT